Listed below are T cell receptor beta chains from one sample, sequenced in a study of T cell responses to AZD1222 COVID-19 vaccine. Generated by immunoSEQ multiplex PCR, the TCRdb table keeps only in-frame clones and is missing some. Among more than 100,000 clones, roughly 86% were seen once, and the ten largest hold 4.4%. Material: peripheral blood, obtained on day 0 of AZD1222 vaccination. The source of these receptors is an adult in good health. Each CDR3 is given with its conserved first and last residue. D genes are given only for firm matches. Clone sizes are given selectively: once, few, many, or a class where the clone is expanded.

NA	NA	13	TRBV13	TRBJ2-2	TGTGCCAGCAGCTCGGGGTACACCGGGGAGCTGTTTTTT	CASSSGYTGELFF
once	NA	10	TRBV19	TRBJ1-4	TGTGCCAGTAGCAATGAAAAACTGTTTTTT	CASSNEKLFF
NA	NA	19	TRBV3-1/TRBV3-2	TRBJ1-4	TGTGCCAGCAGCCAAGATAGGACACCGCCCTCGGAGGCTAATGAAAAACTGTTTTTT	CASSQDRTPPSEANEKLFF
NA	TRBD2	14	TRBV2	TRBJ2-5	TGTGCCAGCAAACCGGGACTAGCGGGAGAGACCCAGTACTTC	CASKPGLAGETQYF
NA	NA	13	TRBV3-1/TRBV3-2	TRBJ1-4	TGTGCCAGCAGCTTTACAGGACGGAAAAAACTGTTTTTT	CASSFTGRKKLFF
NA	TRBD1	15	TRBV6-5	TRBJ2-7	TGTGCCAGCAGTACCCCCGGGACAGGAACCTACGAGCAGTACTTC	CASSTPGTGTYEQYF
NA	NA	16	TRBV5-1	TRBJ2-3	TGCGCCAGCAGCTTGGCCAATCCTCATAGCACAGATACGCAGTATTTT	CASSLANPHSTDTQYF
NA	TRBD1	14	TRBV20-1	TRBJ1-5	TGCAGTGCTAGTAAAGGGGCAGGGGGACAGCCCCAGCATTTT	CSASKGAGGQPQHF
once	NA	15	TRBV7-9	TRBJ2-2	TGTGCCAGCAGTATTGGACACTCGAACACCGGGGAGCTGTTTTTT	CASSIGHSNTGELFF
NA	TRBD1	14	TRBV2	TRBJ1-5	TGTGCCAGCAGTAAGGGACAGGGAAATCAGCCCCAGCATTTT	CASSKGQGNQPQHF
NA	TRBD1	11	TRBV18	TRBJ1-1	TGTGCCAGCGAAGGGGGCGGAGAAGCTTTCTTT	CASEGGGEAFF
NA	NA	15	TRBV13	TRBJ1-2	TGTGCCAGCAGCTGGACCCAAGGCGGAGGCTATGGCTACACCTTC	CASSWTQGGGYGYTF
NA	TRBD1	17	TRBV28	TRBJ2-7	TGTGCCAGCAGTTTCCCAAGACAGGGCTATAAATCCTACGAGCAGTACTTC	CASSFPRQGYKSYEQYF
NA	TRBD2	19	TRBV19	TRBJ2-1	TGTGCCAGTAGGCGCACCCACCGTTTGGGGACTAGCGGAACAAATGAGCAGTTCTTC	CASRRTHRLGTSGTNEQFF
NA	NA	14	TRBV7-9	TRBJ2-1	TGTGCCAGCAGATCCTCCGGGGGCGGGAATGAGCAGTTCTTC	CASRSSGGGNEQFF
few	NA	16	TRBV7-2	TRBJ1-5	TGTGCCAGCAGCCCTGCGGGTATCTCCATCAATCAGCCCCAGCATTTT	CASSPAGISINQPQHF
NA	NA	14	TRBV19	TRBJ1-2	TGTGCCAGTAGTATCCGATGGGAGCGGAGGGGCTACACCTTC	CASSIRWERRGYTF
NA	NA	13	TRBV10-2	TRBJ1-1	TGCGCCAGCGATACAGAACTGAACACTGAAGCTTTCTTT	CASDTELNTEAFF
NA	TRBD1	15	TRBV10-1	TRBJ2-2	TGCGCCAGCAGTGAATCCGGACAGGCCGCCGGGGAGCTGTTTTTT	CASSESGQAAGELFF
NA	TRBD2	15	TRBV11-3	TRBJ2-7	TGTGCCAGCAGCACGAATAGCGGGACTAACTACGAGCAGTACTTC	CASSTNSGTNYEQYF
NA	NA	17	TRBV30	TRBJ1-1	TGTGCCTGGACCGTTCACCCGCCGGGACGCCGGAACACTGAAGCTTTCTTT	CAWTVHPPGRRNTEAFF
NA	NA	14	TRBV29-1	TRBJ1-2	TGCAGCGTTGAAGAATGGGATGGGGAATATGGCTACACCTTC	CSVEEWDGEYGYTF
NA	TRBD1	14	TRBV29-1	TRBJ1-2	TGCAGCACAATAAAGGACAGGGCAGGCTATGGCTACACCTTC	CSTIKDRAGYGYTF
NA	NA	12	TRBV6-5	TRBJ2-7	TGTGCCAGCAACCCCCCAGGGTCCGAGCAGTACTTC	CASNPPGSEQYF
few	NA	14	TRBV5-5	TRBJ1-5	TGTGCCAGCAGCTTGTCGGCAGGACGGCAGCCCCAGCATTTT	CASSLSAGRQPQHF
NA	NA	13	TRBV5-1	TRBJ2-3	TGCGCCAGCAGAGAGGGGACAACAAATACGCAGTATTTT	CASREGTTNTQYF
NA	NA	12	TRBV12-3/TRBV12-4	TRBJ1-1	TGTGCCAGCAGTAGGGACATGGCTGAAGCTTTCTTT	CASSRDMAEAFF
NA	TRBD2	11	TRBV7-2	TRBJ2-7	TGTGCCAGCAGGGGGGGGTACGAGCAGTACTTC	CASRGGYEQYF
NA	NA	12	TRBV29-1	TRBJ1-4	TGCAGCGTTGAACGACATAATGAAAAACTGTTTTTT	CSVERHNEKLFF
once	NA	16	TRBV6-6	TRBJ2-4	TGTGCCAGCAGTGGGCAGGGTCGCACAGCCAAAAACATTCAGTACTTC	CASSGQGRTAKNIQYF
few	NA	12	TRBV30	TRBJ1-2	TGTGCCTGGAGGGCGGCCGGGCATGGCTACACCTTC	CAWRAAGHGYTF
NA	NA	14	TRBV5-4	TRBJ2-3	TGTGCCGGGAAAGCGGAACTGAGCACAGATACGCAGTATTTT	CAGKAELSTDTQYF
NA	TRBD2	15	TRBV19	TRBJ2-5	TGTGCCAGTAAGACTAGCGGGGGGGCGGGAGAGACCCAGTACTTC	CASKTSGGAGETQYF
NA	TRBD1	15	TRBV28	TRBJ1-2	TGTGCCAGCAGCGTGACAGGGAAGGGTATCTATGGCTACACCTTC	CASSVTGKGIYGYTF
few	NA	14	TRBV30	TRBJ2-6	TGTGCCTGGAGTGCAGGGGATGGGGCCAACGTCCTGACTTTC	CAWSAGDGANVLTF
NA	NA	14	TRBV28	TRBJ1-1	TGTGCCAGCTCAGCAAGGGCCCTGAACACTGAAGCTTTCTTT	CASSARALNTEAFF